This T cell receptor beta chain originates from a study of blood T cells in healthy people across ages. Study-level results: The study regarded diversity estimates from one million T cells as underestimates.

The CDR3 covers 16 residues. V was shortened by 1 base and J by 3 bases, with 12 bases between the two germline ends. From germline, CDR1 is SGHVS and CDR2 FQNEAQ. Each sample used at least 6 million PBMCs. Samples each yielded at least 6 micrograms of total RNA. A remark on this clonotype: Its cognate antigen is unknown.

Using a J-beta primer mix together with a sample-barcoded 5' primer, a second PCR was run for roughly 6 to 11 cycles. The template-switch adaptor was a 5' adaptor with 12 random nucleotides. It tagged each cDNA molecule. TCRdb analysed the 5' RACE reads with MiXCR anew, one entry per CDR3 protein. The sample holds some 1.5 million distinct CDR3 sequences, 35% to 45% seen once. The sequence derives from a woman younger than 30 in good health. The sample comprised blood. The J gene is TRBJ2-2, the V gene TRBV7-8; no reliable D call. Here the CDR3 DNA reads TGTGCCAGCAGCTTAGTTCCCCCCACCCACACCGGGGAGCTGTTTTTT. It codes for CASSLVPPTHTGELFF. The whole variable domain, filled in from reference TRBV7-8 and TRBJ2-2, reads GAGVSQSPRYKVAKRGQDVALRCDPISGHVSLFWYQQALGQGPEFLTYFQNEAQLDKSGLPSDRFFAERPEGSVSTLKIQRTQQEDSAVYLCASSLVPPTHTGELFFGEGSRLTVL.